This T cell receptor beta chain was sequenced for a study of cytomegalovirus exposure and HLA in healthy donors (dated by TCRdb to 2015 to 2018). As for the study more broadly: An earlier analysis of several hundred of the donors reported more than 250 Gb of sequence data and roughly 110 million unique TCR beta sequences from approximately 180 million T cells. About 300 gigabases of sequencing data and around 85 million unique TCR sequences made up an early release that covered several hundred HLA-typed donors. Of the approximately 400 genotyped donors, 81% fell in the genetic ancestry cluster associated with self-reported Caucasian donors. The study was designed to test whether signatures of past pathogen exposure could be identified by cataloging public T cell receptors. Using immunosequencing, the study profiled T cell repertoires from around 670 subjects and related those repertoires to cytomegalovirus serostatus. Besides the first cohort of under 700 subjects, a separate validation cohort made up of around 120 different subjects was used. The study combined high-throughput TCR immunosequencing, statistical association of individual TCRs with disease status, and machine learning to predict cytomegalovirus infection status. A later analysis re-analyzed previously published TCR beta repertoires from 666 donors and added high-resolution HLA genotyping to study TCR occurrence patterns. Rather than using new phenotypic data, the later analysis identified candidate immune exposures from TCR beta sequences and from how often those sequences occurred across donors. To decide whether each TCR beta V gene segment behaved as functional or pseudogenic, an earlier analysis of over 500 of the donors relied on high-throughput TCR beta sequencing. Donor age, sex, ethnicity and CMV serostatus were collected together with the repertoire data. A later genetic analysis used genome-wide SNP genotypes for about 55% of the 666 donors, treating that subset as a discovery cohort. All discovery cohort repertoires had been generated on a single sequencing platform. Class I and class II HLA loci were covered by the typing at four-digit resolution. The number of typed donors differed by locus: roughly 629-630 for A, B, C, DRB1 and DQB1; approximately 520 for DQA1; around 610 for DPA1; and roughly 490 for DPB1. Because of strong linkage in the cohort, roughly five DR-DQ haplotypes were treated as single units for association and clustering. Among around 400 genotyped donors of the cohort, an average of around 240,000 unique TCR beta nucleotide sequences was sequenced per donor, of which 15% to 20% were non-productive.

Trimming leaves V shorter by 5 bases and J shorter by 7 bases, with the junction holding 11 bases beyond the gene matches. Per the germline V gene, SGHVS is the CDR1 and FNYEAQ is the CDR2. Counted from cysteine to phenylalanine, this CDR3 has 16 amino acids. Kept here is only the CDR3 DNA, which spans 48 bases and is read in frame from base 1. The cohort comprised more than 550 healthy bone marrow donors. All cohort members were sampled while nominally healthy, although unrecorded immune exposures were likely present. The donor was CMV seronegative and was included in the group of about 400 seronegative cohort members. A peripheral blood sample was collected from each donor, and TCR beta sequencing was performed on peripheral blood mononuclear cells. The Qiagen DNeasy Blood Extraction Kit was used to extract genomic DNA from the blood cell samples. As concerns this clone: Its specific antigen is unknown. No much larger clonotype is one base removed from it; base qualities were not supplied.

General conclusions and limits of the study: In a later analysis, most CMV-associated TCR beta chains were found to appear HLA-restricted, with HLA associations seemingly driven largely by CMV exposure. Linkage disequilibrium might explain the correlated functional status among segregating V segments, but an unknown experimental factor could not be excluded. Across donors, most TCR sequences were observed very rarely, whereas some public TCRs were present in many individuals. Some IMGT-functional V segments, including TRBV6-2 and TRBV6-3, could not be told apart with the 87-base-pair reads, so those segments were excluded. Because counts were too low, seventeen rarely observed V segments, including chromosome 9 orphons, were excluded from the earlier analysis of roughly 580 of the donors. The cohort was sequenced for TCR beta chains only, and without alpha or paired-chain data the features that could be detected were limited. A later genetic analysis associated a missense DCLRE1C variant with V-gene and J-gene trimming of TCR beta chains, and an independent cohort replicated the association. At a false discovery rate of 0.05, a later analysis linked fewer than 20,000 TCR beta sequences to specific HLA alleles. In a later analysis, several top co-occurrence clusters were reported to appear linked to parvovirus B19, influenza, CMV and Epstein-Barr virus. The sequencing pipeline was judged likely to have produced a cluster of highly shared sequence variants as a technical artifact. A later genetic analysis reported fewer N-insertions in productive TCRs among donors in an Asian-associated ancestry cluster than the roughly 700-donor mean. Because HLA typing was unavailable for some donors at each locus, only the typed subset was used in association tests. When HLA alleles, especially DR and DQ, strongly co-occurred, attributing TCR associations to individual alleles was difficult. The study gave a list of around 170 TCR beta chains associated with cytomegalovirus. The authors suggested that the approach could potentially be extended to other disease states and immunological phenotypes. In a later analysis, TCR association rates were found to vary across HLA loci, with the most associated TCRs seen for DRB1 alleles and the fewest for HLA-C alleles. A further reported finding was that TCR beta sequences accurately predicted the HLA-A and HLA-B alleles for most subjects in the first cohort. Compared with equally common non-associated chains, HLA-associated TCR beta chains in a later analysis were more clonally expanded and had lower generation probabilities. Roughly uniform sequencing depth across donors was assumed in presence/absence analyses, although this assumption may not hold. CMV serostatus was the only immune exposure information available for the cohort. An earlier analysis of around 600 of the donors showed that most TCR beta V segments appeared in productive rearrangements either about 87% or about 30% of the time, which broadly matched IMGT annotations. In both the original and validation cohorts, the classifier was reported to diagnose cytomegalovirus status with high specificity and sensitivity. In vitro tests confirmed that a few of the cytomegalovirus-associated TCR beta chains recognize cytomegalovirus antigens.

Library prep was done by the immunoSEQ multiplex PCR assay. For the multiplex PCR, a mixture combining 60 forward primers for TCR Vbeta segments and 13 reverse primers for TCR Jbeta segments was used. The CDR3 region of rearranged TCR beta genes was amplified from genomic DNA by a multiplex PCR assay. Amplified TCR beta libraries were sequenced as 87-base-pair reads on the Illumina HiSeq System. Per the source publication's procedure: A later analysis counted 75 million to 100 million unique TCR beta chains across the 690 or so repertoires, and 9.5 million to 11 million of these chains were shared by at least two donors. To remove PCR and sequencing errors, raw reads were error-corrected and collapsed into unique sequences using a nearest-neighbor algorithm that merged closely related sequences. To assign V, D and J gene segments, CDR3 sequences were aligned to IMGT reference sequences. For a sequence to be retained, a match of at least six nucleotides to both a V gene segment and a J gene segment was required. A rearrangement counted as productive if the CDR3 had no stop codons and remained in frame with V and J, and every other rearrangement counted as non-productive. CDR3 was defined according to IMGT convention as the region running from the second conserved V-encoded cysteine to the conserved J-encoded phenylalanine. Sequences without an unambiguous match to a single V gene segment were excluded from the earlier analysis of several hundred of the donors. In an earlier analysis of 587 of the donors, a V segment was called functional when productive rearrangements were above 56.7%, and segregating when the standard deviation between donors exceeded 5%. To diagnose cytomegalovirus status from the catalog of TCR beta chain sequences, a statistical classification framework was built. In a later analysis, TCR nucleotide sequences were compared against IMGT/GENE-DB human TR gene sequences so that V and J genes could be assigned. The TCRdist pipeline was used in a later analysis to assign CDR3 sequences and most-parsimonious VDJ recombination scenarios. A later analysis defined each TCR beta chain by its CDR3 amino acid sequence plus V-gene family, and excluded reads lacking a unique V-gene family. In a later analysis, approximately 640 highly shared, low-generation-probability nucleotide sequences were removed to address suspected cross-contamination and a sequencing artifact. In a later analysis, a clonal expansion index for each public chain was calculated from normalized within-repertoire ranks of inferred template counts. A later analysis computed generation probabilities with a VDJ recombination model fitted to out-of-frame rearrangements, and checked the results against IGoR. In a later analysis, TCR-TCR, TCR-HLA and TCR-CMV co-occurrence was scored with hypergeometric tests, and a repertoire-size bias correction was applied to TCR pairs. False discovery rates were estimated in a later analysis by permuting HLA or CMV assignments 20 times. In a later analysis, co-occurring TCRs were grouped using DBSCAN, with TCRdist sequence similarity added in when clustering inside HLA-allele-positive subsets. Repertoires with fewer than 30,000 or more than 120,000 public chains were left out of co-occurrence clustering, as were about 5 repertoires with anomalous nucleotide sharing. Entries here come from immuneACCESS through TCRdb and include only in-frame sequences with V and J called. Some clones fail to appear in such tables; in the studies checked, an unresolved V gene covers under half of the shortfall, and the cause of the remainder is unknown. V, J and clone size reflect that table, while D and trimming were determined from the DNA. The sample includes about 110,000 clones, with 15% to 19% observed a single time. About 1.9% of the sample goes to the ten largest clones.

This TCR was sampled from a woman aged 18-35 years in good health and CMV-seronegative. The chain links TRBV7-6 with TRBJ2-2, with TRBD1 identical over 9 junction bases. Sequenced input: PBMCs. The bases are TGTGCCAGCAGCATGGGACAGGGAGGCGTCAGCGGGGAGCTGTTTTTT. Translated, this gives CASSMGQGGVSGELFF.